This is a list of T cell receptor beta chains from one sample in a study of a mutant IDH1 vaccine in newly diagnosed glioma. Measured with immunoSEQ multiplex PCR; TCRdb has only the in-frame clones, and not every one. The table includes some 33,000 clones, 88% detected once. No antigen has been identified for these receptors. This specimen was PBMCs, taken from a glioma patient whose treatment included an IDH1 peptide vaccine. Source of these receptors: a man in his forties with glioma. Each CDR3 is given with its conserved first and last residue.

length	V	J	CDR3
15	TRBV2	TRBJ2-3	CASSEVAGAPSTQYF
14	TRBV7-2	TRBJ2-7	CASSPQGASYEQYF
15	TRBV27	TRBJ2-6	CASSFLSSGANVLTF
15	TRBV5-1	TRBJ1-2	CASSLTGASNYGYTF
18	TRBV7-8	TRBJ2-4	CASSLPEDSLIAKNIQYF
18	TRBV7-2	TRBJ1-2	CASSPTRLITGLNFGYTF
15	TRBV6-1	TRBJ1-1	CASSIRDPPNTEAFF
14	TRBV6-4	TRBJ1-3	CASKSLLSGNTIYF
13	TRBV11-2	TRBJ2-7	CASSPDRGYEQYF
15	TRBV7-7	TRBJ2-5	CASSLAAAGQETQYF
18	TRBV11-1	TRBJ2-6	CASSPGQGASPGANVLTF
15	TRBV5-8	TRBJ1-2	CASSLYRGVRDGYTF
14	TRBV7-9	TRBJ2-3	CAEGSDSSTDTQYF
15	TRBV5-5	TRBJ2-2	CASSFQSGRGGGLFF
14	TRBV28	TRBJ1-5	CASLKGQFNQPQHF
18	TRBV5-4	TRBJ2-5	CASSPKASGGAISETQYF
12	TRBV29-1	-	CSAQTGAYEQYF
15	TRBV27	TRBJ1-5	CASSLSGQANQPQHF
13	TRBV30	TRBJ1-2	CAWARQGNYGYTF
14	TRBV19	TRBJ2-3	CASTESGVTDTQYF
18	TRBV27	TRBJ2-6	CASSASGTGFAGANVLTF
15	TRBV5-1	TRBJ2-4	CASSFGQVAKNIQYF
16	TRBV4-1	TRBJ1-3	CASSQADRGPGNTIYF
12	TRBV30	TRBJ2-6	CAWSVSANVLTF
14	TRBV6-5	TRBJ2-3	CASSRRDQTDTQYF
13	TRBV10-1	TRBJ2-3	CASSESKRNTQYF
16	TRBV5-1	-	CASSFSVAGVGYEQYF
14	TRBV7-8	TRBJ1-1	CASSSQRRNTEAFF
13	TRBV14	TRBJ1-1	CASSQRWQVEAFF
14	TRBV5-4	TRBJ2-5	CASTAGGPRETQYF
12	TRBV4-2	TRBJ2-3	CASSRVGDTQYF
14	TRBV25-1	-	CASSETRSSYEQYF
15	TRBV7-9	TRBJ2-1	CASSLTPWGYNEQFF
15	TRBV11-2	TRBJ2-1	CASSPGTIVSNEQFF
15	TRBV6-5	TRBJ2-1	CASSVRDRGVDEQFF
19	TRBV6-1	TRBJ2-6	CASSDIGGRLGSGANVLTF
15	TRBV7-6	TRBJ2-7	CASSLEGPTIYEQYF
15	TRBV10-3	TRBJ2-2	CAIRAGGEFTGELFF
13	TRBV7-8	TRBJ1-4	CASSTRNDEKLFF
14	TRBV2	TRBJ1-2	CASSEKGGSYGYTF
13	TRBV28	TRBJ1-5	CASGKGTGQPQHF
15	TRBV25-1	TRBJ2-7	CASSAPGQGIGEQYF
12	TRBV7-2	TRBJ2-7	CASSLDRGEQYF
16	TRBV11-2	TRBJ2-3	CASSFVASGYTDTQYF
16	TRBV28	TRBJ1-3	CASSDRTARSGNTIYF
15	TRBV25-1	TRBJ2-7	CASSVTGTSGRLQYF
12	TRBV10-2	TRBJ1-1	CASSEGGTEAFF
13	TRBV11-2	TRBJ2-7	CASSLVVRDEQYF